This entry features one T cell receptor (beta chain) sequence. Treatment meaning: randomized to nivolumab then ipilimumab (arm A) or the reverse (arm B). DNA-damaging chemotherapy had not been given to any patient beforehand. Method: immunoSEQ multiplex PCR; TCRdb's copy keeps in-frame clones and lacks some. The profile shows some 18,000 clones, 65% to 75% of them singletons. This specimen belongs to a study of sequential checkpoint blockade in melanoma. Overall study context: DNA from 91 pretreatment tumor samples underwent TCRβ immunosequencing. Matched biopsies came pretreatment and at week 13 for twenty-two patients.

Germline V gene lookup returns CDR1 SGHVS and CDR2 FNYEAQ. Trimming removed 3 bases from V and 7 bases from J, with 14 bases in between. CDR3 size: 14 residues. The chain uses TRBV7-6 and TRBJ2-3; D gene ambiguous. The clonotype comes from a human donor with melanoma. The material sequenced was tumor tissue (inferred from file names), taken from a patient given nivolumab and ipilimumab in sequence. This CDR3 is CASSFRSGPHTQYF. The CDR3 region has the DNA TGTGCCAGCAGCTTCCGCTCCGGGCCACATACGCAGTATTTT.